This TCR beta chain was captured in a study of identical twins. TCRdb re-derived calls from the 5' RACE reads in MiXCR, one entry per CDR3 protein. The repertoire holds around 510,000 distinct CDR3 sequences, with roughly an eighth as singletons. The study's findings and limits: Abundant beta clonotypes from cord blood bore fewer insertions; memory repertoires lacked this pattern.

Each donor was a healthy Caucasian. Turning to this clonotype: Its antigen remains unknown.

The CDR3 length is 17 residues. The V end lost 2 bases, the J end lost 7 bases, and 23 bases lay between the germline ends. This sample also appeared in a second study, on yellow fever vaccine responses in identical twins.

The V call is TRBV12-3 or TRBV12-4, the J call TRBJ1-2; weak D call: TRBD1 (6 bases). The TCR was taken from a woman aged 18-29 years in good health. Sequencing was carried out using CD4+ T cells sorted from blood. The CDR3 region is CASSLPPKGRGSFGYTF. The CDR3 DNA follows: TGTGCCAGCAGTTTACCGCCTAAGGGCAGGGGATCATTTGGCTACACCTTC.